The rows below give T cell receptor beta chains drawn from one sample of a study of CD8 T cells in ankylosing spondylitis. TCRdb reanalysed the 5' RACE reads using MiXCR and keeps one entry per CDR3 protein. The sample has 250,000 to 300,000 distinct CDR3 sequences, roughly 20% seen once. Sequenced input: blood, either unsorted or a sorted T cell fraction (not recorded which). These receptors were collected from a male donor with ankylosing spondylitis or in good health (not recorded which). Each CDR3 is given with its conserved first and last residue. A D gene is named only where the DNA matches it firmly. Clone size, where shown, is once, few, many, or a class for clones that have expanded.

>TRBV10-3|TRBD1|TRBJ1-3|NA
CAISLGQGRNTIYF
TGTGCCATCAGTTTGGGACAGGGGAGAAACACCATATATTTT
>TRBV6-1|TRBD2|TRBJ2-1|NA
CASSEERASGYSSYNEQFF
TGTGCCAGCAGTGAAGAGAGGGCTAGCGGCTATAGCTCCTACAATGAGCAGTTCTTC
>TRBV9|TRBD1|TRBJ1-5|few
CASSVGDRAFDQPQHF
TGTGCCAGCAGCGTAGGGGACAGGGCGTTTGATCAGCCCCAGCATTTT
>TRBV10-3|NA|TRBJ2-2|few
CAIRGTISAGELFF
TGTGCCATCAGGGGGACCATCAGTGCCGGGGAGCTGTTTTTT
>TRBV20-1|NA|TRBJ2-5|few
CSATRTQETQYF
TGCAGTGCTACGAGGACCCAAGAGACCCAGTACTTC
>TRBV20-1|TRBD1|TRBJ1-1|NA
CSARGTGGVTEAFF
TGCAGTGCTAGGGGGACAGGGGGCGTCACTGAAGCTTTCTTT
>TRBV5-1|TRBD2|TRBJ2-3|many
CASSLGLAGISTDTQYF
TGCGCCAGCAGCTTGGGGCTAGCGGGGATTAGCACAGATACGCAGTATTTT
>TRBV6-4|NA|TRBJ1-1|NA
CASSGSVGAEAFF
TGTGCCAGCAGTGGCTCAGTGGGTGCTGAAGCTTTCTTT
>TRBV12-3/TRBV12-4|TRBD2|TRBJ2-2|NA
CASSLPGGRSTGELFF
TGTGCCAGCAGTTTACCAGGCGGGAGATCCACCGGGGAGCTGTTTTTT
>TRBV6-5|NA|TRBJ1-3|few
CASSYSRGAGGNTIYF
TGTGCCAGCAGTTACTCGCGAGGGGCAGGTGGAAACACCATATATTTT
>TRBV27|NA|TRBJ2-1|NA
CASSDLGYDEQFF
TGTGCCAGCAGTGACCTAGGTTACGATGAGCAGTTCTTC
>TRBV5-1|TRBD2|TRBJ2-5|few
CASSRLADQETQYF
TGCGCCAGCAGCCGACTAGCGGACCAAGAGACCCAGTACTTC
>TRBV15|NA|TRBJ1-1|NA
CATSRVPNTEAFF
TGTGCCACCAGCAGAGTACCGAACACTGAAGCTTTCTTT
>TRBV3-1|NA|TRBJ1-1|few
CASSQDPGGGRTEAFF
TGTGCCAGCAGCCAAGATCCAGGCGGGGGACGCACTGAAGCTTTCTTT
>TRBV20-1|TRBD2|TRBJ2-5|NA
CSARSLAGEETQYF
TGCAGTGCTAGAAGTCTAGCGGGGGAGGAGACCCAGTACTTC
>TRBV7-8|NA|TRBJ2-1|NA
CATAYREYNEQFF
TGTGCCACCGCCTATCGGGAGTACAATGAGCAGTTCTTC
>TRBV15|NA|TRBJ2-3|many
CATSRGDTQYF
TGTGCCACCAGCAGGGGGGATACGCAGTATTTT
>TRBV7-3|NA|TRBJ2-3|NA
CASSLTGTTSTDTQYF
TGTGCCAGCAGCTTAACGGGGACAACTAGCACAGATACGCAGTATTTT
>TRBV7-6|NA|TRBJ1-5|few
CASSSELGRNQPQHF
TGTGCCAGCAGCTCAGAGTTGGGCAGGAATCAGCCCCAGCATTTT
>TRBV15|NA|TRBJ2-3|NA
CATSRDRGDTQYF
TGTGCCACCAGCAGAGACCGGGGAGATACGCAGTATTTT
>TRBV12-3/TRBV12-4|TRBD1|TRBJ2-5|NA
CASSPTGGETQYF
TGTGCCAGCAGCCCGACAGGGGGAGAGACCCAGTACTTC
>TRBV7-8|TRBD2|TRBJ2-3|few
CASRSRSGGAGDTQYF
TGTGCCAGCAGGTCAAGAAGCGGGGGGGCAGGAGATACGCAGTATTTT
>TRBV6-1|NA|TRBJ2-2|few
CASRPPGLGAGELFF
TGTGCCAGCAGGCCGCCGGGACTTGGGGCCGGGGAGCTGTTTTTT
>TRBV20-1|NA|TRBJ2-1|NA
CSARLASSWNEQFF
TGCAGTGCTAGACTAGCGTCAAGTTGGAATGAGCAGTTCTTC
>TRBV3-1|TRBD1|TRBJ1-2|few
CASSQGTGYGYTF
TGTGCCAGCAGCCAAGGGACAGGATATGGCTACACCTTC
>TRBV21-1|NA|TRBJ1-1|NA
CASSKAVRDTEAFF
TGTGCCAGCAGCAAAGCAGTAAGGGATACTGAAGCTTTCTTT
>TRBV20-1|NA|TRBJ1-6|few
CSQGGDHNSPLHF
TGCAGCCAAGGCGGGGACCATAATTCACCCCTCCACTTT
>TRBV20-1|NA|TRBJ2-3|few
CSARALASTDTQYF
TGCAGTGCTAGAGCCCTAGCGTCCACAGATACGCAGTATTTT
>TRBV5-1|TRBD1|TRBJ2-3|many
CASSTGTGVDTQYF
TGCGCCAGCAGCACCGGGACAGGGGTGGATACGCAGTATTTT
>TRBV29-1|TRBD1|TRBJ1-1|NA
CSVTGGNTEAFF
TGCAGCGTGACAGGGGGCAACACTGAAGCTTTCTTT
>TRBV2|TRBD2|TRBJ2-2|NA
CASSERLAGGLNTGELFF
TGTGCCAGCAGTGAACGACTAGCGGGAGGGTTGAACACCGGGGAGCTGTTTTTT
>TRBV6-1|TRBD1|TRBJ1-2|NA
CASKGTGGVLYTF
TGTGCCAGCAAGGGAACAGGGGGGGTTCTCTACACCTTC
>TRBV7-6|NA|TRBJ1-1|NA
CASSPVSTAEAFF
TGTGCCAGCAGCCCGGTATCAACAGCTGAAGCTTTCTTT
>TRBV5-6|NA|TRBJ2-2|NA
CVSSTTISGELFF
TGTGTCAGCAGCACGACTATTTCCGGGGAGCTGTTTTTT
>TRBV12-3/TRBV12-4|TRBD2|TRBJ2-3|few
CASSSPTSGFTDTQYF
TGTGCCAGCAGTTCCCCGACTAGCGGGTTCACAGATACGCAGTATTTT
>TRBV7-8|NA|TRBJ2-3|few
CASSQYGGADTQYF
TGTGCCAGCAGCCAATATGGGGGAGCAGATACGCAGTATTTT
>TRBV6-2/TRBV6-3|NA|TRBJ1-5|NA
CASSYVQVQPQHF
TGTGCCAGCAGTTACGTGCAGGTTCAGCCCCAGCATTTT
>TRBV19|NA|TRBJ1-4|NA
CASSGDGNSNEKLFF
TGTGCCAGTAGTGGGGACGGAAACTCTAATGAAAAACTGTTTTTT
>TRBV5-8|NA|TRBJ1-5|NA
CASSLGQVSNQPQHF
TGTGCCAGCAGCTTGGGACAAGTTAGCAATCAGCCCCAGCATTTT
>TRBV20-1|TRBD2|TRBJ2-1|many
CSASGGAYNEQFF
TGCAGTGCTAGCGGGGGGGCCTACAATGAGCAGTTCTTC
>TRBV20-1|NA|TRBJ1-2|few
CSAKAAVGIYGYTF
TGCAGTGCTAAGGCTGCCGTCGGTATTTATGGCTACACCTTC
>TRBV10-3|NA|TRBJ1-2|many
CAISPPITNRYTF
TGTGCCATCAGCCCTCCGATAACTAATCGCTACACCTTC
>TRBV12-3/TRBV12-4|NA|TRBJ1-2|NA
CASGRTAYGYTF
TGTGCCAGCGGGAGGACGGCCTATGGCTACACCTTC
>TRBV28|TRBD1|TRBJ2-5|few
CASSRPGQGRETQYF
TGTGCCAGCAGCCGGCCGGGACAGGGGCGGGAGACCCAGTACTTC
>TRBV12-3/TRBV12-4|TRBD1|TRBJ2-1|few
CASSLGGQGGEQFF
TGTGCCAGCAGTTTAGGAGGACAGGGCGGTGAGCAGTTCTTC
>TRBV6-5|TRBD1|TRBJ2-5|few
CASSLSRQGETQYF
TGTGCCAGCAGTTTATCGCGACAGGGTGAGACCCAGTACTTC
>TRBV30|NA|TRBJ1-2|NA
CAWSPTGLYGYTF
TGTGCCTGGAGTCCCACAGGCCTCTATGGCTACACCTTC
>TRBV21-1|NA|TRBJ2-2|many
CASSNIRGTRNTGELFF
TGTGCCAGCAGCAATATTCGGGGAACAAGGAACACCGGGGAGCTGTTTTTT
>TRBV5-1|TRBD2|TRBJ2-1|few
CASSATPLAGAYNEQFF
TGCGCCAGCAGCGCCACCCCACTAGCGGGCGCCTACAATGAGCAGTTCTTC
>TRBV11-3|TRBD2|TRBJ2-1|NA
CASSPWRGTSGGGHEQFF
TGTGCCAGCAGCCCGTGGAGGGGCACTAGCGGGGGCGGCCATGAGCAGTTCTTC
>TRBV3-1|TRBD1|TRBJ2-3|few
CASSQEGTVLNTQYF
TGTGCCAGCAGCCAAGAGGGGACAGTTTTAAATACGCAGTATTTT
>TRBV12-3/TRBV12-4|NA|TRBJ1-5|few
CASSLTGSGNQPQHF
TGTGCCAGCAGTTTAACTGGGTCGGGCAATCAGCCCCAGCATTTT
>TRBV9|TRBD2|TRBJ2-1|NA
CASSVSQRGGSYNEQFF
TGTGCCAGCAGCGTATCTCAGCGGGGGGGCTCCTACAATGAGCAGTTCTTC
>TRBV29-1|NA|TRBJ1-4|few
CSADSNEKLFF
TGCAGCGCCGACAGTAATGAAAAACTGTTTTTT
>TRBV12-3/TRBV12-4|NA|TRBJ2-3|few
CASSVTGTLSTDTQYF
TGTGCCAGCAGTGTGACCGGGACACTGAGCACAGATACGCAGTATTTT
>TRBV28|TRBD2|TRBJ2-3|many
CASNLGGTPFTQYF
TGTGCCAGCAACTTGGGGGGGACCCCTTTCACGCAGTATTTT